A selection of T cell receptor beta chains follows, all from one sample in a study of CD8+ T cells in alopecia areata. Profiled with immunoSEQ multiplex PCR; TCRdb holds only in-frame clones, not every one. The sample holds about 280,000 clones; 55% to 75% are singletons and the top ten take around 1.8%. The specimen was CD4+ T cells sorted from blood, collected at week 24, from a patient treated with tofacitinib. These receptors were obtained from a human donor with alopecia areata. The CDR3 runs from the conserved cysteine through the conserved F or W. The order of the fields is V gene, CDR3 length, J gene, CDR3 protein.

V: TRBV29-1; length: 14; J: TRBJ1-2; CDR3: CSVVPENLLYGYTF
V: TRBV4-3; length: 15; J: TRBJ1-2; CDR3: CASSQDFSRTYGYTF
V: TRBV25-1; length: 14; J: TRBJ2-7; CDR3: CASSVQDPAYEQYF
V: TRBV4-3; length: 17; J: TRBJ1-2; CDR3: CASSQEGPDRDRYGYTF
V: TRBV29-1; length: 12; J: TRBJ1-2; CDR3: CSVERGGYGYTF
V: TRBV19; length: 14; J: TRBJ1-2; CDR3: CAVALQGGDYGYTF
V: TRBV29-1; length: 15; J: TRBJ2-7; CDR3: CSVERGPRGGDEQYF
V: TRBV7-2; length: 13; J: TRBJ1-5; CDR3: CASSLVGLQPQHF
V: TRBV7-2; length: 14; J: TRBJ1-5; CDR3: CASSLRAGGQPQHF
V: TRBV7-2; length: 16; J: TRBJ2-5; CDR3: CASSLGGQGTGETQYF
V: TRBV29-1; length: 15; J: TRBJ2-7; CDR3: CSASGLAGASYEQYF
V: TRBV6-6; length: 15; J: TRBJ2-1; CDR3: CASTPRGGLGNEQFF
V: TRBV4-3; length: 16; J: TRBJ2-7; CDR3: CASSQDLYGSSYEQYF
V: TRBV25-1; length: 13; J: TRBJ1-2; CDR3: CASSEEGRYGYTF
V: TRBV5-6; length: 14; J: TRBJ2-7; CDR3: CASSLGRQPYEQYF
V: TRBV29-1; length: 13; J: TRBJ2-3; CDR3: CSVEGDSTDTQYF
V: TRBV29-1; length: 12; J: TRBJ2-1; CDR3: CSAGTEYNEQFF
V: TRBV6-5; length: 14; J: TRBJ1-4; CDR3: CASSTRRTNEKLFF
V: TRBV29-1; length: 9; J: TRBJ1-2; CDR3: CAPRDGYTF
V: TRBV10-3; length: 17; J: TRBJ2-3; CDR3: CAISESTLAGGRDTQYF
V: TRBV4-3; length: 14; J: TRBJ2-1; CDR3: CASSSEVGGNEQFF
V: TRBV7-2; length: 13; J: TRBJ2-5; CDR3: CASSTSGQGTQYF
V: TRBV29-1; length: 16; J: -; CDR3: CSVAEFDRAKYDEQYF
V: TRBV4-1; length: 15; J: TRBJ2-2; CDR3: CASRTFPREPGELFF
V: TRBV7-3; length: 16; J: TRBJ1-2; CDR3: CASSPQQGPAYYGYTF
V: TRBV30; length: 11; J: TRBJ1-4; CDR3: CAWSSNEKLFF
V: TRBV5-1; length: 15; J: TRBJ1-1; CDR3: CASSLAGQGNTEAFF
V: TRBV20-1; length: 11; J: TRBJ1-1; CDR3: CSARWNTEAFF
V: TRBV29-1; length: 12; J: TRBJ1-1; CDR3: CSVLPGRTEAFF
V: TRBV9; length: 13; J: TRBJ2-5; CDR3: CASSKAGGETQYF
V: TRBV30; length: 16; J: TRBJ2-7; CDR3: CAWSHSRTGSRIEQYF
V: TRBV27; length: 17; J: TRBJ2-6; CDR3: CASSLTRRNSGANVLTF
V: TRBV2; length: 12; J: TRBJ1-1; CDR3: CASSARGAWAFF
V: TRBV7-9; length: 14; J: TRBJ2-1; CDR3: CASSSYTGYNEQFF
V: TRBV19; length: 14; J: TRBJ2-6; CDR3: CASSPGSGANVLTF
V: TRBV5-6; length: 15; J: TRBJ2-2; CDR3: CASSLGVRDTGELFF
V: TRBV7-8; length: 17; J: TRBJ2-5; CDR3: CASGMFTGTMDLGTQYF
V: TRBV19; length: 15; J: TRBJ2-7; CDR3: CASSSSHSSSYEQYF
V: TRBV28; length: 14; J: TRBJ2-2; CDR3: CATKDTRNTGELFF
V: TRBV18; length: 13; J: TRBJ2-7; CDR3: CASSPTGERDPCF
V: TRBV11-2; length: 14; J: TRBJ1-4; CDR3: CASSLTAGLEKLFF
V: TRBV28; length: 12; J: TRBJ2-7; CDR3: CASSLLLDEQYF
V: TRBV2; length: 16; J: TRBJ1-2; CDR3: CASRVEGTAASYGYTF
V: TRBV2; length: 14; J: TRBJ2-2; CDR3: CASMDRRATGELFF
V: TRBV9; length: 14; J: TRBJ1-2; CDR3: CASSALGQLYGYTF
V: TRBV9; length: 13; J: TRBJ1-1; CDR3: CASSAGDINEAFF
V: TRBV6-5; length: 14; J: TRBJ1-2; CDR3: CASQGARDKLGYTF
V: TRBV6-6; length: 13; J: TRBJ2-7; CDR3: CASTNSEAGEQYF